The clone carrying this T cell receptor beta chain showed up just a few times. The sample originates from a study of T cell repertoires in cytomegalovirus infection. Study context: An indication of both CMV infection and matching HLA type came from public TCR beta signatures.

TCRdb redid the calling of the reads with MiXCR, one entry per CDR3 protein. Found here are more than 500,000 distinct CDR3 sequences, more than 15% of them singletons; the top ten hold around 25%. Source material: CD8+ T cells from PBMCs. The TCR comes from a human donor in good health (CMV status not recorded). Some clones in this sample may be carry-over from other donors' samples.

The CDR3 sequence: CASTQLRLQETQYF. The CDR3 bases are TGTGCCAGCACCCAATTGAGGCTACAAGAGACCCAGTACTTC. The chain joins TRBV7-9 to TRBJ2-5, with D unclear. Germline V CDR1 and CDR2: SEHNR, FQNEAQ (reference sequence). CDR3 length: 14 amino acids. Trimming pared 7 bases from V and 2 bases from J, leaving 14 bases between.